This T cell receptor beta chain was identified during a study of CD8+CD57+ T cells in acquired aplastic anemia. On the study more broadly: When averaged, DNA from sorted CD4+ and CD8+ cells came to approximately 3.2 ug.

The CDR3 length is 11 residues. The germline CDR1 and CDR2 sequences are SGHVT and SQSDAQ. Trimming shortened V by 5 bases and J by 2 bases, and 4 bases separated the two germline ends. It was genomic DNA that served as the template for profiling TCR beta VDJ and CDR3. TCRdb itself ran the reads through MiXCR, one entry per CDR3 protein. Of 95,000 to 150,000 distinct CDR3 sequences listed, approximately 36% are singletons. Flow cytometry had shown expanded CD8+CD57+ cells in the patients chosen for sequencing. The patients all had a severe acquired aplastic anemia diagnosis. Patients had not yet gotten any therapy when their blood was taken for sampling.

J is TRBJ2-7 and V is TRBV7-4; D uncertain. The sequenced material came from sorted CD4+, CD8+, or CD8+CD57+ T cells (not recorded which) from PBMCs. The TCR was taken from a human donor with aplastic anemia. CDR3 in DNA: TGTGCCAGCAGCCGACCCTACGAGCAGTACTTC. Protein sequence: CASSRPYEQYF.